This T cell receptor (beta chain) was obtained from a study of cytomegalovirus exposure and HLA in healthy donors. Study-wide results and caveats: In a later analysis, parvovirus B19, influenza, CMV and Epstein-Barr virus appeared linked to several top co-occurrence clusters.

A remark on this clone: Its antigen is as yet unknown.

CDR3 length: 15 amino acids. V shed 5 bases, J shed 7 bases, and the junction held 10 bases outside the gene matches. Germline V gene lookup returns CDR1 SEHNR and CDR2 FQNEAQ (reference sequence). 60 Vbeta and 13 Jbeta primers were used in PCR. As handled by the study authors: A later analysis counted roughly 74 million unique TCR beta chains, about 11 million shared. Measured with immunoSEQ multiplex PCR; TCRdb has only the in-frame clones, and not every one. The V and J calls and the clone size are those of that table, but D and trimming were determined from the DNA. The data contain around 150,000 clones, 80% to 85% of them singletons.

The sequenced material came from PBMCs. The receptor comes from a boy younger than 10 in good health and CMV-seronegative. This sequence joins TRBV7-9 and TRBJ2-7; 11 bases fit TRBD2. The chain's CDR3 is CASSGRLAGSGEQYF. In DNA form, the CDR3 reads TGTGCCAGCAGCGGACGACTAGCGGGAAGTGGAGAGCAGTACTTC.